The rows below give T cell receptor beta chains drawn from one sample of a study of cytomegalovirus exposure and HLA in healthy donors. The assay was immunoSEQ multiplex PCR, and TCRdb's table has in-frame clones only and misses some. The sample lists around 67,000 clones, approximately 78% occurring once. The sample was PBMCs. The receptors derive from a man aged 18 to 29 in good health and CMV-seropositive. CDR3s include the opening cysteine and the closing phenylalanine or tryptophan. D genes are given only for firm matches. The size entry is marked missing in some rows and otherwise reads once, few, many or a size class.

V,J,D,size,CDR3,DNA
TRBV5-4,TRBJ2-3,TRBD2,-,CASSLDPAGVTDTQYF,TGTGCCAGCAGCTTGGACCCAGCGGGAGTCACAGATACGCAGTATTTT
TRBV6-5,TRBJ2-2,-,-,CASSYSRRYGGELFF,TGTGCCAGCAGTTACTCGAGGCGGTACGGCGGGGAGCTGTTTTTT
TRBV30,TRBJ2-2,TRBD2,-,CAWSVLAGVAGGELFF,TGTGCCTGGAGTGTACTAGCGGGAGTCGCGGGCGGGGAGCTGTTTTTT
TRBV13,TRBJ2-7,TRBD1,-,CASSRDRDYEQYF,TGTGCCAGCAGCCGGGACAGGGACTACGAGCAGTACTTC
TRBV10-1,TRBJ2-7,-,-,CASSPGVGVQNF,TGCGCCAGCAGTCCAGGGGTCGGGGTACAAAACTTC
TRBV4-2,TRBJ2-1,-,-,CASSQDTTRSSYNEQFF,TGTGCCAGCAGCCAAGATACGACTCGAAGCTCCTACAATGAGCAGTTCTTC
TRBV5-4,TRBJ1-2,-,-,CASSWGELINYGYTF,TGTGCCAGCAGCTGGGGAGAGTTAATTAACTATGGCTACACCTTC
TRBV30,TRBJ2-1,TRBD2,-,CAWSVGLAGYNEQFF,TGTGCCTGGAGTGTAGGACTAGCGGGCTACAATGAGCAGTTCTTC
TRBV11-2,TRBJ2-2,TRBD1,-,CASTRDRGRDGELFF,TGTGCCAGCACCAGAGACAGGGGGCGCGACGGGGAGCTGTTTTTT
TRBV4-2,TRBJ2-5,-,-,CASSQDLTSQETQYF,TGTGCCAGCAGCCAAGATCTGACAAGCCAAGAGACCCAGTACTTC
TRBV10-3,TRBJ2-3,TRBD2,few,CAIRASGGTDTQYF,TGTGCCATCAGAGCCAGCGGGGGGACAGATACGCAGTATTTT
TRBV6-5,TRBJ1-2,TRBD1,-,CASSLTGDLYGYTF,TGTGCCAGCAGCCTCACAGGGGACCTCTATGGCTACACCTTC
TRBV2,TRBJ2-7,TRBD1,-,CASDRGRSYEQYF,TGTGCCAGCGACAGGGGGCGATCCTACGAGCAGTACTTC
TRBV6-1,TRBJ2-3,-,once,CASATGTTSTDTQYF,TGTGCCAGCGCCACCGGGACAACTAGCACAGATACGCAGTATTTT
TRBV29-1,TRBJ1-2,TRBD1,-,CSVDPGQGLSYGYTF,TGCAGCGTAGACCCGGGACAGGGCCTTTCCTATGGCTACACCTTC
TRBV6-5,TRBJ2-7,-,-,CASSYASGTAGQYF,TGTGCCAGCAGTTACGCCTCCGGGACAGCGGGGCAGTACTTC
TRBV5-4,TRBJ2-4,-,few,CASSLAGLAKNIQYF,TGTGCCAGCAGCTTGGCAGGATTAGCCAAAAACATTCAGTACTTC
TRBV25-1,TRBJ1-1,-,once,CASSVATNTEAFF,TGTGCCAGCAGTGTGGCCACGAACACTGAAGCTTTCTTT
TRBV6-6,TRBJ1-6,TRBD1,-,CASSGTGANNSPLHF,TGTGCCAGCAGCGGGACAGGAGCCAATAATTCACCCCTCCACTTT
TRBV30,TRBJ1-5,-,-,CAWSGENQPQHF,TGTGCCTGGAGTGGGGAGAATCAGCCCCAGCATTTT
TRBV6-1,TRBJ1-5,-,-,CASRDSSVGPQHF,TGTGCCAGCAGGGACAGTTCGGTAGGGCCCCAGCATTTT
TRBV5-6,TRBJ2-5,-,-,CASSHSFRGQETQYF,TGTGCCAGCAGCCATTCTTTCCGGGGCCAAGAGACCCAGTACTTC
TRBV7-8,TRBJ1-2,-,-,CASSLSDVGVRSYGYTF,TGTGCCAGCAGCTTATCCGATGTCGGGGTGAGGAGCTATGGCTACACCTTC
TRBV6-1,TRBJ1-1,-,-,CASKYRERNTEAFF,TGTGCCAGCAAGTACAGGGAAAGGAACACTGAAGCTTTCTTT
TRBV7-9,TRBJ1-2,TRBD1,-,CASSPRGTGSGYTF,TGTGCCAGCAGCCCAAGAGGGACAGGGAGTGGCTACACCTTC
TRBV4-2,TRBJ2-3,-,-,CASSQERSGSPTDTQYF,TGTGCCAGCAGCCAAGAAAGGTCAGGGTCACCCACAGATACGCAGTATTTT
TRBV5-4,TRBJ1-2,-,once,CASSSSGTWNGYTF,TGTGCCAGCAGCTCATCCGGGACATGGAATGGCTACACCTTC
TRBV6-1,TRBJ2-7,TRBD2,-,CASSEVGGILSEQYF,TGTGCCAGCAGTGAAGTCGGGGGGATTCTTTCCGAGCAGTACTTC
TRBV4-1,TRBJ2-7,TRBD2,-,CASSQGGLARYEQYF,TGCGCCAGCAGCCAAGGGGGACTAGCGCGCTACGAGCAGTACTTC
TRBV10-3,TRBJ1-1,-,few,CAISESSNTEAFF,TGTGCCATCAGTGAGTCGAGCAACACTGAAGCTTTCTTT
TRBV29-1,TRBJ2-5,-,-,CGSRGMYQETQYF,TGCGGTTCACGCGGGATGTACCAAGAGACCCAGTACTTC
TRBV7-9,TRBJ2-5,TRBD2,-,CASSPRGGDQETQYF,TGTGCCAGCAGCCCCCGGGGGGGGGATCAAGAGACCCAGTACTTC
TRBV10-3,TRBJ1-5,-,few,CAISEADSLFGGIGNQPQHF,TGTGCCATCAGTGAGGCGGACAGTTTATTTGGCGGTATCGGCAATCAGCCCCAGCATTTT
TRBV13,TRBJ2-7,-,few,CASSHRIGGSYEQYF,TGTGCCAGCAGCCACCGGATCGGCGGGTCCTACGAGCAGTACTTC
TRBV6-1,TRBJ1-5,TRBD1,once,CASSGTGGPQPQHF,TGTGCCAGCAGTGGCACAGGGGGCCCCCAGCCCCAGCATTTT
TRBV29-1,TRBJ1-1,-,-,CSVEPPGWMNTEAFF,TGCAGCGTTGAACCCCCAGGGTGGATGAACACTGAAGCTTTCTTT
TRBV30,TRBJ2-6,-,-,CAWDRFGANVLTF,TGTGCCTGGGACAGGTTTGGGGCCAACGTCCTGACTTTC
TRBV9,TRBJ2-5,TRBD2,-,CASSILAGAQETQYF,TGTGCCAGCAGCATACTAGCGGGGGCCCAAGAGACCCAGTACTTC
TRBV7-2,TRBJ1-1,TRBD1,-,CASSYRGETEAFF,TGTGCCAGCAGCTACAGGGGAGAGACTGAAGCTTTCTTT
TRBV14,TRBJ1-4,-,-,CASSQDTTNEKLFF,TGTGCCAGCAGCCAAGATACAACTAATGAAAAACTGTTTTTT
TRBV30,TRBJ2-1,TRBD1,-,CAWRGTGSKNEQFF,TGTGCCTGGAGGGGGACAGGGTCAAAAAATGAGCAGTTCTTC
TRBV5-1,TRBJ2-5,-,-,CASSRQQETQYF,TGCGCCAGCTCCCGACAGCAAGAGACCCAGTACTTC
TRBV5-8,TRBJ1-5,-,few,CASSLGQVNQPQHF,TGTGCCAGCAGCTTGGGACAGGTGAATCAGCCCCAGCATTTT
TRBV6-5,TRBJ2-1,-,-,CASSPGGRLDEQFF,TGTGCCAGCAGCCCCGGAGGTAGACTAGATGAGCAGTTCTTC
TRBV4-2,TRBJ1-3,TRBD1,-,CASSQYRGLGNTIYF,TGTGCCAGCAGCCAATACAGGGGGCTCGGAAACACCATATATTTT